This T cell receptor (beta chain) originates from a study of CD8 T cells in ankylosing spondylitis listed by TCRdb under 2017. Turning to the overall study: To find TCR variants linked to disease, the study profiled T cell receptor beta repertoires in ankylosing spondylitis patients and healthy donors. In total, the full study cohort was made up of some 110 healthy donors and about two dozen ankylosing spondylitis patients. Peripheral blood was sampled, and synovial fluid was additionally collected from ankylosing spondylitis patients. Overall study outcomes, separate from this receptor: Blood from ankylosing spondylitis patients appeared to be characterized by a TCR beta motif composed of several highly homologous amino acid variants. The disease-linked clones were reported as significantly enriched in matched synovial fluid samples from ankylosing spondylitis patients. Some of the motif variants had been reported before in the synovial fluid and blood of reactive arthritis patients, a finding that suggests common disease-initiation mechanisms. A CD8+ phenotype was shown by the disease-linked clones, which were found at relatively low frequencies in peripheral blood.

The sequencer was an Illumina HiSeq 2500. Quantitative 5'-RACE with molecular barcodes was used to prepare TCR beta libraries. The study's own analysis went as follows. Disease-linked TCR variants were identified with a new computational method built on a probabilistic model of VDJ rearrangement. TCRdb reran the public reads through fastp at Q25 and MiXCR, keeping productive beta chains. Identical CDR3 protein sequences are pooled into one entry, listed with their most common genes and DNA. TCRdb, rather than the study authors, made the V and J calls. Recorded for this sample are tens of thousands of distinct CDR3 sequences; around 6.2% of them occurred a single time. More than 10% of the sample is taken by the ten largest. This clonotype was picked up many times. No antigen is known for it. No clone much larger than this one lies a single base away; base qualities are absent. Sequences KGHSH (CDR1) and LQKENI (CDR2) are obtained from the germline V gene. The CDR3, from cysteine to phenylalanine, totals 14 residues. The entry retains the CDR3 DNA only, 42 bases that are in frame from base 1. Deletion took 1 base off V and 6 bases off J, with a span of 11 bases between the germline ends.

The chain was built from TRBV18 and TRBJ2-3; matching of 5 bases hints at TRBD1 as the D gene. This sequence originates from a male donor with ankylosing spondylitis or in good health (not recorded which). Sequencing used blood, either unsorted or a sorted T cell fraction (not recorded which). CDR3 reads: CASSPLRSGDTQYF. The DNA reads TGTGCCAGCTCACCACTCCGATCAGGGGATACGCAGTATTTT. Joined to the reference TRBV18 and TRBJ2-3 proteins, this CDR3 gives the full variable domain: NAGVMQNPRHLVRRRGQEARLRCSPMKGHSHVYWYRQLPEEGLKFMVYLQKENIIDESGMPKERFSAEFPKEGPSILRIQQVVRGDSAAYFCASSPLRSGDTQYFGPGTRLTVL.